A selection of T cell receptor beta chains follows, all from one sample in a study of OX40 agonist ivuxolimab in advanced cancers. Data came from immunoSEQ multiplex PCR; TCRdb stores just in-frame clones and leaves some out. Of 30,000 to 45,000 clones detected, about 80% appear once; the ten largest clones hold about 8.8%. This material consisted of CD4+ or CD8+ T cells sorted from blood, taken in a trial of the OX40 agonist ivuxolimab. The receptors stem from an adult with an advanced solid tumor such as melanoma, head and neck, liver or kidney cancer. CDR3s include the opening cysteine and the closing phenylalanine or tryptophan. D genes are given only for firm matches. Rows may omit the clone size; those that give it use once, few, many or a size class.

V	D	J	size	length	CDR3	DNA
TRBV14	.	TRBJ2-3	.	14	CASSLARERDTQYF	TGTGCCAGCAGCCTTGCTAGGGAGAGGGATACGCAGTATTTT
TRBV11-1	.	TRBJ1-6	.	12	CASSLEVGSLHF	TGTGCCAGCAGCTTGGAGGTGGGTTCCCTCCACTTT
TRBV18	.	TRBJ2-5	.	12	CASCAGGETQYF	TGTGCCAGCTGCGCCGGAGGGGAGACCCAGTACTTC
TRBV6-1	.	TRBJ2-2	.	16	CASSERWGQNTGELFF	TGTGCCAGCAGTGAAAGGTGGGGCCAGAACACCGGGGAGCTGTTTTTT
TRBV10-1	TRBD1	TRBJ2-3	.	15	CASSGQGLSTDTQYF	TGCGCCAGCAGTGGACAGGGATTAAGCACAGATACGCAGTATTTT
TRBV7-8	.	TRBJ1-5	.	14	CASSLRKDNQPQHF	TGTGCCAGCAGCTTACGGAAAGATAATCAGCCCCAGCATTTT
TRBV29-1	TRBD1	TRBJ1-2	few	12	CSVVTGSYGYTF	TGCAGCGTTGTGACAGGGAGCTATGGCTACACCTTC
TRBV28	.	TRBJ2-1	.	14	CASTPMGLPDEQFF	TGTGCCAGCACCCCGATGGGTCTCCCCGATGAGCAGTTCTTC
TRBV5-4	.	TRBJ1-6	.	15	CASSRNEEGNSPLHF	TGTGCCAGCAGCCGAAATGAGGAAGGGAATTCACCCCTCCACTTT
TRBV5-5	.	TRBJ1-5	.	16	CASSLVVRVSNQPQHF	TGTGCCAGCAGCTTGGTGGTAAGGGTAAGCAATCAGCCCCAGCATTTT
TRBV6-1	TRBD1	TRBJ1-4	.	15	CASISRGTGVEKLFF	TGTGCCAGCATCTCTAGGGGGACAGGGGTTGAAAAACTGTTTTTT
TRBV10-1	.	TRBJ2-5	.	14	CASSLEPGHQTQYF	TGCGCCAGCAGTTTAGAACCGGGACACCAGACCCAGTACTTC
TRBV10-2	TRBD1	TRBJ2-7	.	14	CASSEEGAGYEQYF	TGCGCCAGCAGTGAGGAGGGGGCAGGCTACGAGCAGTACTTC
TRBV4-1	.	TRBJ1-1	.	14	CASSPPTLNTEAFF	TGCGCCAGCAGCCCACCCACCTTGAACACTGAAGCTTTCTTT
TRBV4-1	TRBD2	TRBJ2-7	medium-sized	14	CASRATSGTYEQYF	TGCGCCAGCAGGGCGACTAGCGGGACCTACGAGCAGTACTTC
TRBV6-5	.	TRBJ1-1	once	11	CASSLWGEAFF	TGTGCCAGCAGCCTCTGGGGGGAAGCTTTCTTT
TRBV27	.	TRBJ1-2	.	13	CASSPTGDYGYTF	TGTGCCAGCAGTCCGACAGGAGACTATGGCTACACCTTC
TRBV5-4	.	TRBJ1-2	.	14	CASSLGVGNYGYTF	TGTGCCAGCAGCTTGGGGGTCGGAAACTATGGCTACACCTTC
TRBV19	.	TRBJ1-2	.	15	CASSTDRQGLDGYTF	TGTGCCAGTAGTACCGACCGGCAGGGCTTAGATGGCTACACCTTC
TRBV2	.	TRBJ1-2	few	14	CASRATQGSYGYTF	TGTGCCAGCAGGGCGACCCAGGGGTCCTATGGCTACACCTTC
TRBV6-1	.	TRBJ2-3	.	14	CASSLRASTDTQYF	TGTGCCAGCAGCCTAAGGGCTAGCACAGATACGCAGTATTTT
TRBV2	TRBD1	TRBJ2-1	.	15	CASSEAGQGGVEQFF	TGTGCCAGCAGTGAAGCAGGACAGGGGGGGGTTGAGCAGTTCTTC
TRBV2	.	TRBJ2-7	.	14	CASRARGNSYEQYF	TGTGCCAGCAGAGCTAGGGGGAACTCCTACGAGCAGTACTTC
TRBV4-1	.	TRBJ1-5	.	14	CASSQVNDNQPQHF	TGCGCCAGCAGCCAAGTAAATGACAATCAGCCCCAGCATTTT
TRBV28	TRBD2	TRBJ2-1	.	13	CASRTGGGNEQFF	TGTGCCAGCAGGACGGGAGGGGGGAATGAGCAGTTCTTC
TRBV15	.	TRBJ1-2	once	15	CATSRAGREQRGYTF	TGTGCCACCAGCAGGGCCGGTAGAGAACAACGTGGCTACACCTTC
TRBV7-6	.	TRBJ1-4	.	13	CASSPGGLGKLFF	TGTGCCAGCAGCCCCGGGGGGCTAGGAAAACTGTTTTTT
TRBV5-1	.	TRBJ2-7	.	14	CASSSLYPQREQYF	TGCGCCAGCAGCTCGTTATACCCCCAAAGAGAGCAGTACTTC
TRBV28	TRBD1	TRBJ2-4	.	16	CASSLARDRGPGIQYF	TGTGCCAGCAGCTTAGCCCGGGACAGGGGGCCTGGCATTCAGTACTTC
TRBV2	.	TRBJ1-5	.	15	CASSPTIGFNQPQHF	TGTGCCAGCAGTCCTACAATAGGGTTCAATCAGCCCCAGCATTTT
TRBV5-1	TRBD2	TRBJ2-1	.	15	CASSPGGVSYNEQFF	TGCGCCAGCAGCCCGGGAGGGGTCTCCTACAATGAGCAGTTCTTC
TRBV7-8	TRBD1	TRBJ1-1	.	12	CASSQGGGEAFF	TGTGCCAGCAGCCAAGGGGGCGGTGAAGCTTTCTTT
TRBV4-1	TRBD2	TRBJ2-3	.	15	CASSRVAGDTDTQYF	TGCGCCAGCAGCCGCGTAGCGGGGGACACAGATACGCAGTATTTT
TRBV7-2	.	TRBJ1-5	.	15	CASSFTEGGNQPQHF	TGTGCCAGCAGCTTTACAGAGGGTGGCAATCAGCCCCAGCATTTT
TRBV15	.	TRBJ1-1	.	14	CATSGATGLGKAFF	TGTGCCACCAGCGGCGCCACAGGCCTTGGTAAAGCTTTCTTT
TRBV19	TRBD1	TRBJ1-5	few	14	CASTPGGSGQPQHF	TGTGCCAGTACCCCAGGGGGGTCTGGTCAGCCCCAGCATTTT
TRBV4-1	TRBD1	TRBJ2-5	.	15	CASSQRTGSAETQYF	TGCGCCAGCAGCCAACGGACAGGGAGTGCGGAGACCCAGTACTTC
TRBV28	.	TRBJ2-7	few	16	CASSLPSVDTFYEQYF	TGTGCCAGCAGTTTACCGTCAGTGGACACTTTCTACGAGCAGTACTTC
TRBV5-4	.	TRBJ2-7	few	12	CASSFRRHEQYF	TGTGCCAGCAGCTTTAGGAGGCACGAGCAGTACTTC
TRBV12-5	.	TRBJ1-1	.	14	CASGFGGGGTEAFF	TGTGCTAGTGGTTTCGGGGGAGGGGGCACTGAAGCTTTCTTT
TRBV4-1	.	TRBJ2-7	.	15	CASSLWADGSYEQYF	TGCGCCAGCAGCCTTTGGGCCGACGGCTCCTACGAGCAGTACTTC
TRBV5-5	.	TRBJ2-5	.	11	CASSLVETQYF	TGTGCCAGCAGCTTGGTGGAGACCCAGTACTTC
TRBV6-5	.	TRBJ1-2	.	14	CASSGSTVPYGYTF	TGTGCCAGCAGTGGCTCGACTGTACCCTATGGCTACACCTTC
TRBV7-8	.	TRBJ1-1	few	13	CASSQREQGEAFF	TGTGCCAGCAGCCAACGAGAGCAGGGTGAAGCTTTCTTT
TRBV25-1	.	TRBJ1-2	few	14	CASSLEGFRGGYTF	TGTGCCAGCTCCTTGGAGGGATTTCGTGGCGGCTACACCTTC
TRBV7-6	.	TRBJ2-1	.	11	CATGVWNEQFF	TGTGCCACGGGGGTTTGGAATGAGCAGTTCTTC
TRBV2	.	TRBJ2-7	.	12	CASGYGNIEQYF	TGTGCCAGCGGTTATGGGAACATCGAGCAGTACTTC
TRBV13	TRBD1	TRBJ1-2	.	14	CASSPPTGLYGYTF	TGTGCCAGCAGCCCCCCGACAGGGCTTTATGGCTACACCTTC
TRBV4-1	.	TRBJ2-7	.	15	CASSPHREMILEQYF	TGCGCCAGCAGCCCTCACAGGGAAATGATCCTCGAGCAGTACTTC
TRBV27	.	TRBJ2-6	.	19	CASSPYLEGMGSGANVLTF	TGTGCCAGCAGTCCCTACCTGGAGGGGATGGGCTCTGGGGCCAACGTCCTGACTTTC
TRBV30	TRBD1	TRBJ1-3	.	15	CAWTRTGEAGNTIYF	TGTGCCTGGACCCGCACAGGGGAAGCGGGAAACACCATATATTTT